The 4 T cell receptor beta chains below were found in one sample sequenced in a study of cytomegalovirus exposure and HLA in healthy donors. Researchers ran the PCR with 60 Vbeta and 13 Jbeta primers. Assay used: immunoSEQ multiplex PCR; TCRdb lists only in-frame clones, some missing. The sample yields over 150,000 clones, over 70% seen once. The sequencing sample was made of PBMCs. Receptor source: a man aged 30-40 years in good health and CMV-seronegative.

The chain has TRBV15 and TRBJ2-7; a possible D gene is TRBD1 (5 bases). Looked up from germline, CDR1 is LNHNV and CDR2 is YYDKDF (reference sequence). There are 15 residues in the CDR3. Trimming cost V 1 base and J 3 bases, with 13 bases left between them. For the CDR3, the DNA is TGTGCCACCAGCAGAGTTAAAGGGGTAGACTACGAGCAGTACTTC. This encodes CATSRVKGVDYEQYF.

The rearrangement uses TRBV28 and TRBJ1-2; D unclear. CDR1 and CDR2 from the germline V gene are MDHEN and SYDVKM. The CDR3 has 15 amino acids. Trimming removed 4 bases from V and 5 bases from J, with 17 bases in between. The CDR3 protein is CASSYPRGLSYGYTF. CDR3 nucleotides: TGTGCCAGCAGTTACCCGCGAGGACTCTCGTATGGCTACACCTTC.

J is TRBJ2-1 and V is TRBV28; D perhaps matches TRBD1 (5 bases). V was cut by 6 bases and J by 8 bases, with 20 bases left in between. The germline gives CDR1 MDHEN, CDR2 SYDVKM. The CDR3 runs to 15 residues. Here the CDR3 DNA reads TGTGCCAGCAGCCCCCCTCCAGGGAATCGGGATGAGCAGTTCTTC. Encoded protein: CASSPPPGNRDEQFF.

The V and J genes are TRBV11-3 and TRBJ2-1; 12 bases are shared with TRBD2. The germline V gene encodes CDR1 SGHNT and CDR2 YENEEA. V was pared by 5 bases and J by 0 bases, with 11 bases of the junction left unmatched. The CDR3 sequence is 19 residues long. CDR3 coding DNA: TGTGCCAGCAGCGACACTAGCGGGAGGCACTCGAGCTCCTACAATGAGCAGTTCTTC. Protein sequence: CASSDTSGRHSSSYNEQFF.